One sample yielded the 11 T cell receptor beta chains listed below, sequenced in a study of T cells in Graves' hyperthyroidism and ophthalmopathy. Amplified regions were TCR beta CDR3 sequences from RNA transcripts. HTBI primers were employed in a first-round RT-PCR of the TCR CDR3. Using its own MiXCR run on the multiplex PCR reads, TCRdb lists one record per CDR3 protein. Seen here are nearly 750,000 distinct CDR3 sequences, roughly 32% observed once, and the top ten hold around 31%. What was sequenced was blood. The receptor source for this set is a middle-aged woman with Graves' hyperthyroidism.

This clonotype was detected only once. The chain couples TRBV29-1 to TRBJ2-1; D is ambiguous. V lost 0 bases and J 5 bases, leaving 11 bases between the germline ends. This CDR3 comprises 14 residues. In germline, CDR1 is SQVTM, CDR2 ANQGSEA. CDR3 DNA sequence: TGCAGCGTTGAAGAGGGCACCTCTAACAATGAGCAGTTCTTC. Encoded protein: CSVEEGTSNNEQFF.

Points on this clonotype: A junction boundary mismatches the germline segment, possibly from a read error. The chain couples TRBV7-6 to TRBJ2-5, with D tentatively TRBD2 (5 bases). CDR1 and CDR2 (germline): SGHVS, FNYEAQ. This CDR3 is built from 16 residues. As DNA, the CDR3 is TGTGCCAGCAGCTTATTGGTTAGCGCGAACCAAGGGACCCAGTACTTC. It codes for CASSLLVSANQGTQYF.

Of note for this clonotype: This is likely a read error, given that the CDR3 carries no conserved phenylalanine or tryptophan at its end. The DNA is omitted, as the CDR3 cannot be located on it reliably, and the CDR3 follows TCRdb's listing. V usage is TRBV7-9 and J usage is TRBJ1-6. Germline V lookup: CDR1 SEHNR, CDR2 FQNEAQ (reference sequence). Counting both end residues, the CDR3 totals 8 amino acids. The CDR3 sequence: CASSWLAG.

The V gene is TRBV11-1, the J gene TRBJ2-1; 9 bases are shared with TRBD1. Per germline, CDR1 SGHAT and CDR2 FQDESV (reference sequence). The CDR3 runs 15 residues. V lost 4 bases, J lost 3 bases, and 4 bases stayed unmatched. The CDR3 nucleotides are TGTGCCAGCAGCTCGGGACAGGGTGTCTACAATGAGCAGTTCTTC. It codes for CASSSGQGVYNEQFF.

This chain uses TRBV27 with TRBJ2-7, with no clear D. The germline gives CDR1 MNHEY, CDR2 SMNVEV (reference sequence). Trimming took 1 base from V and 5 from J, leaving 6 bases between them. CDR3 length: 12 residues. For the CDR3, the DNA is TGTGCCAGCAGTTTATATGGGAACGAGCAGTACTTC. This translates into CASSLYGNEQYF.

This clonotype was recorded many times. The rearrangement joins TRBV2 to TRBJ2-7, with 8 nucleotides matching TRBD1. V shed 7 bases and J 5 bases; nucleotides not matched to a gene: 7. The CDR3 covers 13 residues. Germline lookup yields CDR1 SNHLY and CDR2 FYNNEI. Written as DNA, the CDR3 is TGTGCCAGCACCCGCCAGGGGGCTAACGAGCAGTACTTC. Residues: CASTRQGANEQYF.

This clonotype has a count of ten or more. The gene calls are TRBV10-1 and TRBJ1-6; D call uncertain. Germline loops: CDR1 WNHNN, CDR2 SYGVQD (reference sequence). The CDR3 sequence is 12 residues long. Trimming cost V 6 bases and J 13 bases, with 13 bases left between them. The CDR3 spells CASRLSDGPLHF. The CDR3 DNA sequence: TGCGCCAGCAGATTATCAGACGGGCCCCTCCACTTT.

At least ten counts were recorded for this clonotype. The chain combines TRBV29-1 with TRBJ1-2; D is undetermined. Trimming shortened V by 7 bases and J by 0 bases, and 24 bases separated the two germline ends. Looked up from germline, CDR1 is SQVTM and CDR2 is ANQGSEA. This CDR3 has 17 residues. The CDR3 DNA is TGCAGCGCTTGGGGTCGAGATTGGACCGATACTAACTATGGCTACACCTTC. Translated: CSAWGRDWTDTNYGYTF.

This clonotype was seen repeatedly, ten times or more. This sequence joins TRBV5-8 and TRBJ2-5; tentative D call: TRBD1 (6 bases). The CDR3 has 15 amino acids. V was clipped by 5 bases and J by 3 bases, with 17 bases between them. Germline CDR1 reads SGHTS; CDR2 reads YDEGEE. This CDR3 is CASSRLVDRKETQYF. The CDR3 bases are TGTGCCAGCAGTCGGCTCGTGGACAGAAAAGAGACCCAGTACTTC.

This clonotype was picked up many times. V gene TRBV7-2 combines with J gene TRBJ2-5; TRBD1 aligns across 8 bases. CDR1 is SGHTA, CDR2 FQGNSA, per germline. The CDR3 is 13 residues long. V shed 8 bases and J 1 base; nucleotides not matched to a gene: 3. CDR3: CASRQGAQETQYF. CDR3 nucleotides: TGTGCCAGCCGGCAGGGGGCCCAAGAGACCCAGTACTTC.

A remark on this clonotype: The conserved phenylalanine or tryptophan is not found at the CDR3 terminus, so this likely reflects a read error. The DNA is left out, because the CDR3 cannot be placed on it with certainty; the CDR3 is given as TCRdb lists it. J is TRBJ2-5 and V is TRBV12-3 or TRBV12-4. The CDR3 comprises 8 residues, both ends counted. This chain's CDR3 is CASSFQWY.